What follows are 14 T cell receptor beta chains derived from one specimen sequenced in a study of cytomegalovirus exposure and HLA in healthy donors (TCRdb year 2017). The library was obtained by the immunoSEQ multiplex PCR assay. TCRdb carries this immuneACCESS record with in-frame sequences only. Its versions omit some clonotypes, under half of them owing to an unresolved V gene in the studies checked, with the rest unexplained. In this sample the table shows over 150,000 clones, roughly 89% of which occur a single time. Together, the top ten hold 4.2% of the sample. The material sequenced was PBMCs. Every receptor here comes from a man aged 18 to 35 in good health and CMV-seropositive.

The table lists this clone with many counts. The chain employs TRBV5-4 and TRBJ2-7; 11 bases are shared with TRBD2. Unmatched junction bases numbered 11, after V lost 6 bases and J lost 3 bases. Germline CDR1 and CDR2: SGHNT and YYREEE (reference sequence). CDR3 size: 16 residues. CDR3 in amino acids: CASKGGLAGADYEQYF. In nucleotides, the CDR3 is TGTGCCAGCAAGGGAGGACTAGCGGGTGCAGACTACGAGCAGTACTTC.

The V and J genes are TRBV9 and TRBJ1-2; no firm D call. Trimming took off 0 bases at V and 4 bases at J, with 10 bases between the two ends. Germline V gene sequence: CDR1 SGDLS, CDR2 YYNGEE. The CDR3 covers 14 residues. In DNA form, the CDR3 reads TGTGCCAGCAGCGTAGGGAGGAGTTCCTATGGCTACACCTTC. Protein product: CASSVGRSSYGYTF.

The chain has TRBV7-9 and TRBJ2-1, with D possibly matching TRBD2 (5 bases). Deletions cut 5 bases from V and 8 bases from J, with 13 bases between. The germline gives CDR1 SEHNR, CDR2 FQNEAQ (reference sequence). The CDR3 runs 13 residues. CDR3 region: CASSPRLADEQFF. CDR3 sequence (DNA): TGTGCCAGCAGCCCAAGGCTAGCCGATGAGCAGTTCTTC.

Note on this clone: This same CDR3 is encoded by further DNA sequences in the sample. J is TRBJ2-2 and V is TRBV2; D is unresolved. Deletions cut 4 bases from V and 3 bases from J, with 3 bases between. The germline CDR1 and CDR2 sequences are SNHLY and FYNNEI. The CDR3 loop spans 12 amino acids. The CDR3, as DNA: TGTGCCAGCAGTGCTGACACCGGGGAGCTGTTTTTT. Translated, it gives CASSADTGELFF.

The genes are TRBV28 and TRBJ1-5; D uncertain. There are 14 residues in the CDR3. The germline CDR1 and CDR2 sequences are MDHEN and SYDVKM. V was trimmed by 5 bases and J by 5 bases, leaving 13 bases between them. The CDR3 region is CASSPDIPDQPQHF. The CDR3 DNA reads TGTGCCAGCAGTCCAGACATACCCGATCAGCCCCAGCATTTT.

The rearrangement uses TRBV7-9 and TRBJ1-2; D gene uncertain. V lost 3 bases and J lost 5, with 7 bases in between. CDR1 and CDR2 (germline): SEHNR, FQNEAQ (reference sequence). CDR3 length equals 12 residues. The CDR3 DNA reads TGTGCCAGCAGCTTGAACACGTATGGCTACACCTTC. This sequence encodes CASSLNTYGYTF.

The chain has TRBV9 and TRBJ2-1; the D gene is possibly TRBD1 (6 bases). The V and J ends lost 3 bases and 3 bases respectively, with 7 bases between them. Germline V gene data show CDR1 as SGDLS and CDR2 as YYNGEE. The CDR3 consists of 13 residues. The CDR3 spells CASSEDSYNEQFF. CDR3 nucleotides: TGTGCCAGCAGCGAGGACAGCTACAATGAGCAGTTCTTC.

The genes are TRBV15 and TRBJ2-1; no firm D call. The CDR3 has 16 amino acids. V was pared by 3 bases and J by 0 bases, with 12 bases between. Germline lookup yields CDR1 LNHNV and CDR2 YYDKDF (reference sequence). The chain's CDR3 is CATSSARPSSYNEQFF. DNA for the CDR3: TGTGCCACCAGCAGCGCCAGACCTAGCTCCTACAATGAGCAGTTCTTC. Full variable domain (rest looked up from reference TRBV15 and TRBJ2-1): DAMVIQNPRYQVTQFGKPVTLSCSQTLNHNVMYWYQQKSSQAPKLLFHYYDKDFNNEADTPDNFQSRRPNTSFCFLDIRSPGLGDTAMYLCATSSARPSSYNEQFFGPGTRLTVL.

This clone has at least ten counts. V and J are TRBV19 and TRBJ2-7; perhaps TRBD2 as D (6 bases). CDR1 and CDR2 from the germline V gene are LNHDA and SQIVND (reference sequence). This CDR3 region has 13 residues. V lost 1 base to trimming and J lost 3 bases, with 7 bases between them. The CDR3 loop reads CASSIAAGYEQYF. Written as DNA, the CDR3 is TGTGCCAGTAGTATAGCAGCGGGCTACGAGCAGTACTTC.

In DNA, the CDR3 is TGTGCCACCAGCACAGAACAGGGGGCGAATCAGCCCCAGCATTTT. Amino acid sequence: CATSTEQGANQPQHF. The chain couples TRBV15 to TRBJ1-5; 9 nucleotides line up with TRBD1. The length of the CDR3 is 15 residues. Germline V gene data show CDR1 as LNHNV and CDR2 as YYDKDF (reference sequence). V shed 4 bases, J shed 4 bases, and the junction held 5 bases outside the gene matches.

The table lists this clone with a count of one. V usage is TRBV19 and J usage is TRBJ2-2, with TRBD1 identical over 8 bases. The CDR3 loop spans 15 amino acids. CDR1 and CDR2 from the germline V gene are LNHDA and SQIVND (reference sequence). J was trimmed by 4 bases and V by 4 bases; bases with no gene match: 5. The CDR3 sequence is CASSRGQVPTGELFF. CDR3 sequence (DNA): TGTGCCAGTAGTAGGGGACAGGTCCCCACCGGGGAGCTGTTTTTT.

V is TRBV5-1 and J is TRBJ2-5; D gene uncertain. The V end was cut by 0 bases, the J end by 4 bases, with 7 bases between. The CDR3 extends over 13 amino acids. CDR1 is SGHRS, CDR2 YFSETQ, per germline. The CDR3 loop reads CASSLDVLETQYF. CDR3 sequence (DNA): TGCGCCAGCAGCTTGGATGTACTAGAGACCCAGTACTTC.

This chain uses TRBV7-9 with TRBJ2-7, with a possible D match to TRBD1 (6 bases). The germline CDR1 and CDR2 sequences are SEHNR and FQNEAQ (reference sequence). CDR3 length: 15 residues. V was pared by 0 bases and J by 2 bases, with 11 bases between. CDR3 in DNA: TGTGCCAGCAGCTTAGCCGGGACACCAACCTACGAGCAGTACTTC. This gives the protein CASSLAGTPTYEQYF.

V gene TRBV11-2 combines with J gene TRBJ2-7; no clear D gene. The V and J ends lost 2 bases and 1 base respectively, with 6 bases between them. The CDR3 spans 13 residues. Germline V CDR1 and CDR2: SGHAT, FQNNGV. The CDR3 loop reads CASSLLQSYEQYF. The CDR3 DNA sequence: TGTGCCAGCAGCTTACTACAGTCCTACGAGCAGTACTTC.